This TCR beta chain was identified in a study of cytomegalovirus exposure and HLA in healthy donors. The length of the CDR3 is 13 residues. Germline-derived CDR1 and CDR2 are SNHLY and FYNNEI. With V trimmed by 6 bases and J by 6 bases, 7 bases remained unmatched. The PCR ran on 60 Vbeta and 13 Jbeta primers. Only in-frame clones appear in the TCRdb table, and some are missing; sequencing was by immunoSEQ multiplex PCR. Of some 270,000 clones in the sample, nearly 95% are singletons; the top ten hold about 1.5%. The clonotype originates from a girl aged 2 to 9 in good health and CMV-seronegative. J is TRBJ1-2 and V is TRBV2, with 7 bases that match TRBD1. The sample comprised PBMCs. The CDR3 DNA is TGTGCCAGCAGGGGACAGCCTCGGGATGGCTACACCTTC. Its protein product is CASRGQPRDGYTF.